The 14 T cell receptor beta chains in this list originate from one sample, sequenced in a study of cytomegalovirus exposure and HLA in healthy donors. The table came from immunoSEQ multiplex PCR; TCRdb's copy has only in-frame clones and leaves some out. The table records roughly 48,000 clones, 94% of them present only once. Sequenced input: PBMCs. These receptors were taken from a woman between 18 and 29 years old in good health and CMV-seropositive.

This chain joins TRBV6-6 and TRBJ1-1; no clear D. V lost 7 bases, J lost 6 bases, and 12 bases lay in between. The CDR3 runs to 12 residues. Looked up from germline, CDR1 is MNHNY and CDR2 is SVGAGI (reference sequence). The CDR3 DNA sequence: TGTGCCAGCACCCGGTACAGTGCTGAAGCTTTCTTT. Translation gives CASTRYSAEAFF.

The J gene is TRBJ2-7, the V gene TRBV5-1, with D tentatively TRBD1 (6 bases). CDR3 size: 11 residues. Trimming removed 4 bases from V and 4 bases from J, with 6 bases in between. Germline CDR1 and CDR2: SGHRS and YFSETQ. The CDR3 DNA reads as TGCGCCAGCAGCAGGGGGTACGAGCAGTACTTC. As protein: CASSRGYEQYF.

The rearrangement joins TRBV4-1 to TRBJ2-5, with D tentatively TRBD2 (5 bases). The CDR3 contains 14 residues. Germline CDR1 reads MGHRA; CDR2 reads YSYEKL. Trimming took 4 bases from V and 2 from J, leaving 11 bases between them. CDR3 bases: TGCGCCAGCAGCCTGACGGGATTTCAAGAGACCCAGTACTTC. Translated, it gives CASSLTGFQETQYF.

V gene TRBV28 combines with J gene TRBJ1-2, with 9 positions matching TRBD1. J was trimmed by 6 bases and V by 3 bases; bases with no gene match: 8. The CDR3 has 15 amino acids. Germline V lookup: CDR1 MDHEN, CDR2 SYDVKM. The CDR3 DNA reads as TGTGCCAGCAGTTTCAAGGACAGGGGAGTGAATGGCTACACCTTC. It translates to CASSFKDRGVNGYTF.

The rearrangement joins TRBV6-5 to TRBJ2-3; D unclear. CDR1 MNHEY and CDR2 SVGAGI come from the germline V gene. Trimming pared 5 bases from V and 6 bases from J, leaving 15 bases between. CDR3 length: 14 residues. The CDR3 coding sequence is TGTGCCAGCAGTGTACAGTTCTCGTTGGATACGCAGTATTTT. This codes for CASSVQFSLDTQYF.

Here the CDR3 reads CASSPPDLSGTGVLDEQFF. CDR3 sequence (DNA): TGTGCCAGCTCACCACCGGATCTCAGTGGGACAGGGGTTCTCGATGAGCAGTTCTTC. The chain employs TRBV18 and TRBJ2-1, with 10 bases aligning to TRBD1. The junction had 16 bases not matched to a gene; V was cut back by 0 bases and J by 8 bases. The germline CDR1 and CDR2 sequences are KGHSH and LQKENI. CDR3 length: 19 residues. The full variable domain, rest sourced from reference TRBV18 and TRBJ2-1, is NAGVMQNPRHLVRRRGQEARLRCSPMKGHSHVYWYRQLPEEGLKFMVYLQKENIIDESGMPKERFSAEFPKEGPSILRIQQVVRGDSAAYFCASSPPDLSGTGVLDEQFFGPGTRLTVL.

This clone was counted once. CDR3 in amino acids: CASSLRVTGGNYEQYF. For the CDR3, the DNA is TGTGCCAGCAGCTTGCGGGTGACAGGGGGGAACTACGAGCAGTACTTC. This chain links TRBV5-6 with TRBJ2-7, with 9 bases aligning to TRBD1. CDR1 and CDR2 from the germline V gene are SGHDT and YYEEEE. This CDR3 is built from 16 residues. Losses at the gene ends were 1 base for V and 3 bases for J; bases not matched to a gene: 8.

The V call is TRBV29-1, the J call TRBJ2-5; 14 bases match TRBD2. CDR3 length: 19 amino acids. Trimming cost V 5 bases and J 5 bases; bases outside gene matches: 19. The germline CDR1 and CDR2 sequences are SQVTM and ANQGSEA. CDR3 sequence: CSVQHQVAGLAGEWETQYF. For the CDR3, the DNA is TGCAGCGTTCAACACCAGGTAGCGGGACTAGCGGGAGAATGGGAGACCCAGTACTTC.

This chain uses TRBV10-3 with TRBJ2-3, with TRBD2 identical over 8 bases. V lost 7 bases to trimming and J lost 2 bases; unmatched junction nucleotides: 5. Germline assignment: CDR1 ENHRY and CDR2 SYGVKD. CDR3 length: 14 amino acids. The DNA for the CDR3 is TGTGCCATCAACGTAGCGGGGCACACAGATACGCAGTATTTT. As protein: CAINVAGHTDTQYF.

The chain carries TRBV11-2 and TRBJ2-7; D may be TRBD1 (6 bases). With 1 base removed from V and 7 bases from J, the gap between germline ends came to 11 bases. Germline-derived CDR1 and CDR2 are SGHAT and FQNNGV. The CDR3 loop spans 13 amino acids. For the CDR3, the DNA is TGTGCCAGCAGCTTAGGAAGGGGGTTAGAGCAGTACTTC. Amino acids: CASSLGRGLEQYF.

This sequence joins TRBV2 and TRBJ2-1; D is possibly TRBD2 (6 bases). V lost 4 bases, J lost 6 bases, and 19 bases lay in between. Germline V gene sequence: CDR1 SNHLY, CDR2 FYNNEI. This CDR3 is 16 amino acids long. The CDR3 is CASSGVTVLGGNEQFF. In DNA, the CDR3 is TGTGCCAGCAGTGGGGTCACGGTACTGGGAGGCAATGAGCAGTTCTTC.

This clone was seen a single time. The chain combines TRBV4-2 with TRBJ2-3; D is uncertain. Germline V CDR1 and CDR2: LGHNA, YNFKEQ. Trimming stripped 0 bases from V and 8 bases from J, with 9 bases between. The CDR3 sequence is 13 residues long. As DNA, the CDR3 is TGTGCCAGCAGCCAAGAGAGCCGCGGTACGCAGTATTTT. It encodes CASSQESRGTQYF.

The chain joins TRBV7-6 to TRBJ2-3; D is undetermined. Germline V gene lookup returns CDR1 SGHVS and CDR2 FNYEAQ. The V gene lost 1 base and the J gene lost 2 bases, with 10 bases spanning the gap. This CDR3 has 15 amino acids. CDR3 region: CASSLGSSHTDTQYF. CDR3 DNA: TGTGCCAGCAGCTTAGGTAGCAGCCACACAGATACGCAGTATTTT.

J is TRBJ2-5 and V is TRBV19; D is ambiguous. V was shortened by 5 bases and J by 5 bases, with 12 bases between the two germline ends. The length of the CDR3 is 13 residues. Germline CDR1 is LNHDA and CDR2 is SQIVND (reference sequence). This CDR3 is CASSRTNEETQYF. DNA for the CDR3: TGTGCCAGTAGTCGCACGAACGAGGAGACCCAGTACTTC.